This is a list of T cell receptor beta chains from one sample in a study of T cell responses to AZD1222 COVID-19 vaccine. Clones were sequenced by immunoSEQ multiplex PCR, and TCRdb holds only the in-frame ones, with some missing. The sample contains more than 70,000 clones, about 90% of which appear only once. Specimen: peripheral blood, collected on day 0 of AZD1222 vaccination. The receptors come from an adult in good health. Each CDR3 is given with its conserved first and last residue. The D gene is left open where the match is weak. Clone size, where shown, is once, few, many, or a class for clones that have expanded.

j_call: TRBJ2-1
v_call: TRBV14
cdr3_length: 17
clone_size: NA
d_call: TRBD2
cdr3_nt: TGTGCCAGCAGCCCTCTCGGACTAGCGGGATTAGTCGGCGAGCAGTTCTTC
cdr3_aa: CASSPLGLAGLVGEQFF

j_call: TRBJ1-1
v_call: TRBV19
cdr3_length: 13
clone_size: NA
d_call: NA
cdr3_nt: TGTGCCAGTAGCCGCCAGGGGCACACTGAAGCTTTCTTT
cdr3_aa: CASSRQGHTEAFF

j_call: TRBJ1-1
v_call: TRBV7-9
cdr3_length: 14
clone_size: once
d_call: TRBD1
cdr3_nt: TGTGCCAGCAGCCGGACAGGGATCTCGACTGAAGCTTTCTTT
cdr3_aa: CASSRTGISTEAFF

j_call: TRBJ1-1
v_call: TRBV2
cdr3_length: 14
clone_size: NA
d_call: NA
cdr3_nt: TGTGCCACCGGGCCCAGCGCGTTGAACACTGAAGCTTTCTTT
cdr3_aa: CATGPSALNTEAFF

j_call: TRBJ2-3
v_call: TRBV15
cdr3_length: 13
clone_size: NA
d_call: NA
cdr3_nt: TGTGCCACCAGCAGAGATAGGGGAGATACGCAGTATTTT
cdr3_aa: CATSRDRGDTQYF

j_call: TRBJ1-4
v_call: TRBV5-5
cdr3_length: 15
clone_size: NA
d_call: NA
cdr3_nt: TGTGCCAGCAGCACATATACGAAACCTAATGAAAAACTGTTTTTT
cdr3_aa: CASSTYTKPNEKLFF

j_call: TRBJ2-2
v_call: TRBV7-2
cdr3_length: 15
clone_size: NA
d_call: NA
cdr3_nt: TGTGCCAGCAGCGGGGCTGCAGCGAACACCGGGGAGCTGTTTTTT
cdr3_aa: CASSGAAANTGELFF

j_call: TRBJ2-2
v_call: TRBV15
cdr3_length: 16
clone_size: NA
d_call: NA
cdr3_nt: TGTGCCACCAGCAGAGATATAACCTATGGAAGCGGGGAGCTGTTTTTT
cdr3_aa: CATSRDITYGSGELFF

j_call: TRBJ2-3
v_call: TRBV2
cdr3_length: 15
clone_size: once
d_call: NA
cdr3_nt: TGTGCCAGCAGTGGGCAGGGGTTGACCACGAATACGCAGTATTTT
cdr3_aa: CASSGQGLTTNTQYF

j_call: TRBJ1-2
v_call: TRBV9
cdr3_length: 14
clone_size: NA
d_call: TRBD1
cdr3_nt: TGTGCCAGCAGCGTCCAGGGGGCAGACTATGGCTACACCTTC
cdr3_aa: CASSVQGADYGYTF

j_call: TRBJ2-1
v_call: TRBV7-8
cdr3_length: 14
clone_size: NA
d_call: TRBD2
cdr3_nt: TGTGCCAGCAAGGCTAGCGGGAGTTACAATGAGCAGTTCTTC
cdr3_aa: CASKASGSYNEQFF

j_call: TRBJ2-1
v_call: TRBV11-2
cdr3_length: 14
clone_size: NA
d_call: TRBD2
cdr3_nt: TGTGCCAGCAGCCTGGGACTAGCGGCCAATGAGCAGTTCTTC
cdr3_aa: CASSLGLAANEQFF

j_call: TRBJ2-1
v_call: TRBV7-6
cdr3_length: 17
clone_size: NA
d_call: NA
cdr3_nt: TGTGCCAGCAGCAGGAGGGCGGAAGCTCGCTCCTACAATGAGCAGTTCTTC
cdr3_aa: CASSRRAEARSYNEQFF

j_call: TRBJ1-3
v_call: TRBV5-4
cdr3_length: 16
clone_size: NA
d_call: TRBD1
cdr3_nt: TGTGCCAGCAGCAAACAGGGGTTCCACTCTGGAAACACCATATATTTT
cdr3_aa: CASSKQGFHSGNTIYF

j_call: TRBJ2-5
v_call: TRBV5-6
cdr3_length: 15
clone_size: NA
d_call: NA
cdr3_nt: TGTGCCAGCAGCTTGGGTACGTGGGGAGGAGAGACCCAGTACTTC
cdr3_aa: CASSLGTWGGETQYF

j_call: TRBJ1-5
v_call: TRBV7-2
cdr3_length: 13
clone_size: NA
d_call: NA
cdr3_nt: TGTGCCAGCAGCTTAGCCAGGGATCAGCCCCAGCATTTT
cdr3_aa: CASSLARDQPQHF

j_call: TRBJ2-1
v_call: TRBV25-1
cdr3_length: 15
clone_size: NA
d_call: TRBD2
cdr3_nt: TGTGCCAGCAGTGTAGGAGCGGGAGTCTCCAATGAGCAGTTCTTC
cdr3_aa: CASSVGAGVSNEQFF

j_call: TRBJ2-1
v_call: TRBV28
cdr3_length: 15
clone_size: once
d_call: TRBD1
cdr3_nt: TGTGCCAGCAGTGGGGACAGGGAGACCTACAATGAGCAGTTCTTC
cdr3_aa: CASSGDRETYNEQFF

j_call: TRBJ2-1
v_call: TRBV21-1
cdr3_length: 12
clone_size: NA
d_call: NA
cdr3_nt: TGTGCCAGCAGCACCGACGTCAATGAGCAGTTCTTC
cdr3_aa: CASSTDVNEQFF

j_call: TRBJ2-6
v_call: TRBV7-2
cdr3_length: 16
clone_size: NA
d_call: TRBD1
cdr3_nt: TGTGCCAGCAGCCGCAGGGGGCTTTCTGGGGCCAACGTCCTGACTTTC
cdr3_aa: CASSRRGLSGANVLTF

j_call: TRBJ2-7
v_call: TRBV10-3
cdr3_length: 11
clone_size: NA
d_call: NA
cdr3_nt: TGTGCCATCAGTGACGAATACGAGCAGTACTTC
cdr3_aa: CAISDEYEQYF

j_call: TRBJ1-2
v_call: TRBV4-1
cdr3_length: 14
clone_size: NA
d_call: NA
cdr3_nt: TGCGCCAGCAGCCAAGTCCCGGGGAACTATGGCTACACCTTC
cdr3_aa: CASSQVPGNYGYTF

j_call: TRBJ2-7
v_call: TRBV11-2
cdr3_length: 15
clone_size: NA
d_call: NA
cdr3_nt: TGTGCCAGCAGCTTACTGACAGGACCCTATGGGGAGCAGTACTTC
cdr3_aa: CASSLLTGPYGEQYF

j_call: TRBJ1-1
v_call: TRBV7-9
cdr3_length: 15
clone_size: NA
d_call: NA
cdr3_nt: TGTGCCAGCAGTTTTTGGGAGGGAAGGGGTACTGAAGCTTTCTTT
cdr3_aa: CASSFWEGRGTEAFF

j_call: TRBJ1-2
v_call: TRBV5-1
cdr3_length: 16
clone_size: NA
d_call: TRBD1
cdr3_nt: TGCGCCAGCAGCAGGCTGACCGGGACAGCCAACTATGGCTACACCTTC
cdr3_aa: CASSRLTGTANYGYTF

j_call: TRBJ1-4
v_call: TRBV6-6
cdr3_length: 14
clone_size: NA
d_call: NA
cdr3_nt: TGTGCCAGCAGTTACGGGATGGCTAATGAAAAACTGTTTTTT
cdr3_aa: CASSYGMANEKLFF

j_call: TRBJ2-1
v_call: TRBV3-1/TRBV3-2
cdr3_length: 15
clone_size: NA
d_call: TRBD2
cdr3_nt: TGTGCCAGCAGTCTGGCTAGCGGGAGGGCGAATGAGCAGTTCTTC
cdr3_aa: CASSLASGRANEQFF

j_call: TRBJ2-5
v_call: TRBV2
cdr3_length: 12
clone_size: NA
d_call: TRBD1
cdr3_nt: TGTGCCAGCAGGGACAGGGGGGAGACCCAGTACTTC
cdr3_aa: CASRDRGETQYF

j_call: TRBJ2-5
v_call: TRBV6-5
cdr3_length: 14
clone_size: NA
d_call: TRBD2
cdr3_nt: TGTGCCAGCAGGCCTAGCGGTATACAAGAGACCCAGTACTTC
cdr3_aa: CASRPSGIQETQYF

j_call: TRBJ2-2
v_call: TRBV3-1/TRBV3-2
cdr3_length: 14
clone_size: NA
d_call: NA
cdr3_nt: TGTGCCAGCAGCCAAGGCTTCAACACCGGGGAGCTGTTTTTT
cdr3_aa: CASSQGFNTGELFF

j_call: TRBJ1-4
v_call: TRBV6-6
cdr3_length: 12
clone_size: NA
d_call: NA
cdr3_nt: TGTGCCAGCAGTTACTCGAGTGAAAAACTGTTTTTT
cdr3_aa: CASSYSSEKLFF

j_call: TRBJ2-2
v_call: TRBV21-1
cdr3_length: 15
clone_size: NA
d_call: NA
cdr3_nt: TGTGCCAGGCCGCGGGACAGGGAGAACACCGGGGAGCTGTTTTTT
cdr3_aa: CARPRDRENTGELFF

j_call: TRBJ2-5
v_call: TRBV20-1
cdr3_length: 11
clone_size: NA
d_call: NA
cdr3_nt: TGCAGTGCCCCTAAGATAGAGACCCAGTACTTC
cdr3_aa: CSAPKIETQYF

j_call: TRBJ1-6
v_call: TRBV6-4
cdr3_length: 15
clone_size: NA
d_call: TRBD1
cdr3_nt: TGTGCCAGCAGCGAGTTACAGGGGTGGAATTCACCCCTCCACTTT
cdr3_aa: CASSELQGWNSPLHF

j_call: TRBJ2-7
v_call: TRBV23-1
cdr3_length: 15
clone_size: medium-sized
d_call: NA
cdr3_nt: TGCGCCAGCAGTCAATCGAGCAGACCCTCCTACGAGCAGTACTTC
cdr3_aa: CASSQSSRPSYEQYF

j_call: TRBJ1-1
v_call: TRBV19
cdr3_length: 13
clone_size: NA
d_call: NA
cdr3_nt: TGTGCCAGTAGTCTCGTGATCTACACTGAAGCTTTCTTT
cdr3_aa: CASSLVIYTEAFF

j_call: TRBJ2-1
v_call: TRBV24-1
cdr3_length: 15
clone_size: NA
d_call: NA
cdr3_nt: TGTGCCACCAGTGCAGCGGGTAGCTCCTACAATGAGCAGTTCTTC
cdr3_aa: CATSAAGSSYNEQFF

j_call: TRBJ1-3
v_call: TRBV3-1/TRBV3-2
cdr3_length: 16
clone_size: NA
d_call: NA
cdr3_nt: TGTGCCAGCAGCCGAAGAGGGGGTAACTCTGGAAACACCATATATTTT
cdr3_aa: CASSRRGGNSGNTIYF